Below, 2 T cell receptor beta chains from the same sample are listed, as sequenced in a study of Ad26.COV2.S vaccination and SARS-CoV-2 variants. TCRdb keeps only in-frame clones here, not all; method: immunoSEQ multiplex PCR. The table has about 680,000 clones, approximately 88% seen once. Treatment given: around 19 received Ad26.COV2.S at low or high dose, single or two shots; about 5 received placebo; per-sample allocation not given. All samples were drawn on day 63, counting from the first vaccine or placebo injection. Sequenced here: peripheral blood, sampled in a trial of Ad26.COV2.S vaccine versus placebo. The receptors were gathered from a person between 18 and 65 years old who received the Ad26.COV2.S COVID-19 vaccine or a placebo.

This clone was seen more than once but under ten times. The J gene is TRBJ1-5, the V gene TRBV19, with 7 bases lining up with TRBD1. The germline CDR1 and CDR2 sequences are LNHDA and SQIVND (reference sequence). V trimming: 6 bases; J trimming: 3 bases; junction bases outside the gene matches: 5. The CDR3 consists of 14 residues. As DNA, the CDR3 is TGTGCCAGTAGACGGGACAGAGTCAATCAGCCCCAGCATTTT. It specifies CASRRDRVNQPQHF.

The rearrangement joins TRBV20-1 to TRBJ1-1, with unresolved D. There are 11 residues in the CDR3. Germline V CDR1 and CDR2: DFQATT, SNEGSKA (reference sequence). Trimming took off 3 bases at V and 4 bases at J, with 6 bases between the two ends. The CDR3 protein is CSARWVTEAFF. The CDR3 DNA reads TGCAGTGCTAGGTGGGTCACTGAAGCTTTCTTT.